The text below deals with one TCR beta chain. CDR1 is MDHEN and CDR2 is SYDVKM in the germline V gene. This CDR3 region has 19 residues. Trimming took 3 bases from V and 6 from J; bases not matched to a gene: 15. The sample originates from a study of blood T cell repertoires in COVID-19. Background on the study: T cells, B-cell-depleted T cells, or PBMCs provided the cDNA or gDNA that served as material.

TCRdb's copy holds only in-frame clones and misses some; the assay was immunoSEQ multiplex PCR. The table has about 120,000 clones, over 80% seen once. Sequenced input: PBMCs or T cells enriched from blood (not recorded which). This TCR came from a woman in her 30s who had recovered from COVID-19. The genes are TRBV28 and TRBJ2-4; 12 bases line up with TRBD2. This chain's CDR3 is CASSFSYFRLGLAGNIQYF. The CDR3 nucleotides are TGTGCCAGCAGTTTCTCCTATTTCCGATTGGGACTAGCGGGAAACATTCAGTACTTC.